The TCR beta chain described here comes from a study of cytomegalovirus exposure and HLA in healthy donors. About the research overall: Both the 120 or so validation repertoires and the roughly 620 first-cohort repertoires used the same platform, as reported by a later analysis.

General study findings and limits: Many donors shared some public TCRs, even though most TCR sequences were rare.

Clones were sequenced by immunoSEQ multiplex PCR, and TCRdb holds only the in-frame ones, with some missing. The table has 50,000 to 65,000 clones, around 96% seen once. Germline values: CDR1 SGHTA, CDR2 FQGNSA. CDR3 length: 12 residues. Between the trimmed V and J ends, which lost 5 bases and 6 bases, there was a span of 11 bases. Concerning this clone itself: What it recognizes is unknown.

Sequencing was performed on PBMCs. This sequence joins TRBV7-2 and TRBJ2-7; TRBD1 is a possible D gene (5 bases). This TCR was sampled from a woman aged 18-29 years in good health and CMV-seronegative. Here the CDR3 DNA reads TGTGCCAGCAGCCTCAGGGTAGGCGAGCAGTACTTC. Translating gives CASSLRVGEQYF.